This T cell receptor beta chain was recorded in a study of blood T cell repertoires in COVID-19 (dated by TCRdb to 2019 to 2021). Turning to the overall study: The collaborator samples originated in the United States, Italy and Spain and spanned the acute and convalescent phases of COVID-19. Subjects who had been exposed to COVID-19, were actively infected with it, or had recovered from it provided the deeply sampled blood TCRbeta repertoires that made up the dataset. The material from the prospective study consisted of cDNA or gDNA derived from T cells, B-cell-depleted T cells, or PBMCs. Nearly every sample came with metadata listing a de-identified subject ID, COVID-19 status, age in years and sex. Where available, HLA class I and class II types were taken from metadata supplied by the sample provider and were not determined by assay-based typing. The repertoires were made available in a free public database intended to serve as a resource for research on the immune response to SARS-CoV-2. Samples came from the ongoing ImmuneRACE study (first 160 participants) plus 1,254 subjects from 6 global collaborators. The investigation overall reported the following: How much clinical and demographic metadata was included differed by source and by participant, and the metadata was provided uncurated.

TCRbeta CDR3 regions were amplified from genomic DNA by means of the immunoSEQ Assay, a bias-controlled multiplex PCR. For the original study's pipeline: Within the assay, amplification of reference gene primers was used to estimate how many nucleated cells each sample contained. Sequence reads were collapsed and filtered to measure the absolute abundance of every unique TCRbeta CDR3 rearrangement. For each sample, productive Simpson clonality was calculated as the square root of Simpson's diversity index over productive rearrangements. As stored in TCRdb, this immuneACCESS dataset retains in-frame rearrangements with V and J assigned. A fraction of the clones does not appear; measured against another copy, unresolved V genes explain less than half of the discrepancy, and the remainder lacks a known reason. V and J calls and clone size are those listed in that table; D and trimming were worked out from the DNA. This sample gives roughly 68,000 clones in total; around 85% of them show up just once. The ten largest clones represent roughly a tenth of the sample.

Each collaborating institution followed its own protocols to collect whole blood in K2EDTA tubes. Collaborator samples were shipped for TCRbeta analysis as frozen whole blood, isolated PBMCs, or DNA extracted from either sample type. The CDR3 contains 14 residues, cysteine and phenylalanine counted. Kept here is only the CDR3 DNA, which spans 42 bases and is read in frame from base 1. V and J lose 3 bases and 0 bases, and a span of 6 bases separates them. Taken from the germline V gene (reference sequence), the CDR1 and CDR2 loops are SEHNR and FQNEAQ. This clone was counted a few times. Its antigen is not yet known. No clone much larger than this one lies a single base away; base qualities are absent.

This sequence originates from a woman between 50 and 59 years old with acute or convalescent COVID-19. The sample was peripheral blood. The receptor chain draws on TRBV7-9 and TRBJ2-1, with no confident D gene call. The CDR3 region: CASSLGTSYNEQFF. The sequenced DNA is TGTGCCAGCAGCTTGGGCACCTCCTACAATGAGCAGTTCTTC.